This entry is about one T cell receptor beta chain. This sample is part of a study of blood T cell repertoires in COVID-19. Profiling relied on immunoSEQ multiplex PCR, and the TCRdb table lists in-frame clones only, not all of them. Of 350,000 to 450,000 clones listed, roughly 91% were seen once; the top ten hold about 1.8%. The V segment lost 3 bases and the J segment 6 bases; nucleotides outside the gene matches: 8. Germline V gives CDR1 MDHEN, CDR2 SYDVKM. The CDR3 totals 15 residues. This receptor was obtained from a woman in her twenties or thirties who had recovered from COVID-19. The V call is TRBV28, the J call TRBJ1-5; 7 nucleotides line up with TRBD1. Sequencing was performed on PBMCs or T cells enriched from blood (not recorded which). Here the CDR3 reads CASSFGQAGVQPQHF. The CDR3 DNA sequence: TGTGCCAGCAGTTTCGGACAGGCTGGTGTTCAGCCCCAGCATTTT.